The sample holds a few counts of the clone carrying this T cell receptor beta chain. The target antigen is unknown. A universal primer site was incorporated via template switching, and the cDNA contained unique molecular identifiers. TCRdb re-derived calls from the 5' RACE reads in MiXCR, one entry per CDR3 protein. The sample has around 960,000 distinct CDR3 sequences, 9% to 15% seen once. The data belong to a study of identical twins. General study points: Where beta out-of-frame sequences were concerned, excess twin sharing was weaker.

These same data were also listed under a study on yellow fever vaccine responses in identical twins.

The TCR originated in a young woman in good health. The sample comprised PBMCs.

The CDR3 loop reads CALLVSGTGELFF. The DNA of the CDR3 is TGTGCCTTGCTAGTTAGCGGCACCGGGGAGCTGTTTTTT. V is TRBV7-9 and J is TRBJ2-2; D perhaps matches TRBD2 (6 bases). CDR1 and CDR2 from the germline V gene are SEHNR and FQNEAQ (reference sequence). The CDR3 contains 13 residues. The V end lost 11 bases, the J end lost 4 bases, and 14 bases lay between the germline ends. Full variable domain (remainder filled in from reference TRBV7-9 and TRBJ2-2): DTGVSQNPRHKITKRGQNVTFRCDPISEHNRLYWYRQTLGQGPEFLTYFQNEAQLEKSRLLSDRFSAERPKGSFSTLEIQRTEQGDSAMYLCALLVSGTGELFFGEGSRLTVL.